The 12 T cell receptor beta chains below were found in one sample sequenced in a study of response to subunit inactivated influenza vaccine. Each CDR3 protein is one row after TCRdb ran MiXCR on the RT-PCR reads. The sample holds a few hundred thousand distinct CDR3 sequences, 22% seen once. The source material was PBMCs from blood, sampled about 20 months after vaccination. These receptors originate from a man between 50 and 70 years old who received an inactivated influenza vaccine.

This clonotype has more than one count but fewer than ten. This chain connects TRBV2 to TRBJ1-5; D may be TRBD1 (6 bases). The CDR3 loop spans 15 amino acids. Germline CDR1 is SNHLY and CDR2 is FYNNEI. V was pared by 2 bases and J by 5 bases, with 13 bases between. Here the CDR3 DNA reads TGTGCCAGCAGTGAACGGGGGGCGAAAGATCAGCCCCAGCATTTT. The encoded protein is CASSERGAKDQPQHF.

V and J are TRBV5-1 and TRBJ2-1, with D possibly matching TRBD2 (6 bases). The CDR3 spans 16 residues. In germline, CDR1 is SGHRS, CDR2 YFSETQ. Trimming shortened V by 4 bases and J by 0 bases, and 14 bases separated the two germline ends. CDR3 nucleotide sequence: TGCGCCAGCAGCAAAACTAGCAGCTACTCCTACAATGAGCAGTTCTTC. This gives the protein CASSKTSSYSYNEQFF. The whole variable domain, filled in from reference TRBV5-1 and TRBJ2-1, reads KAGVTQTPRYLIKTRGQQVTLSCSPISGHRSVSWYQQTPGQGLQFLFEYFSETQRNKGNFPGRFSGRQFSNSRSEMNVSTLELGDSALYLCASSKTSSYSYNEQFFGPGTRLTVL.

DNA of the CDR3: TGTGCCAGCAGGCCGGGACTAGCGGGGGCCAATGAGCAGTTCTTC. Translation gives CASRPGLAGANEQFF. The V call is TRBV12-3 or TRBV12-4, the J call TRBJ2-1; 14 nucleotides agree with TRBD2. The CDR3 contains 15 residues. V shed 6 bases, J shed 6 bases, and the junction held 4 bases outside the gene matches.

This clonotype came up a few times. This sequence joins TRBV5-1 and TRBJ1-1; no clear D gene. Germline values: CDR1 SGHRS, CDR2 YFSETQ. V lost 1 base, J lost 0 bases, and 7 bases lay in between. This CDR3 comprises 14 residues. This CDR3 is CASSLTDLNTEAFF. The CDR3 nucleotides read TGCGCCAGCAGCTTGACAGATTTGAACACTGAAGCTTTCTTT.

This clonotype was recorded a few times. The V and J genes are TRBV28 and TRBJ1-1; unclear D gene. V lost 3 bases to trimming and J lost 4 bases, with 6 bases between them. CDR1 and CDR2 (germline): MDHEN, SYDVKM. The CDR3 totals 12 residues. CDR3 nucleotide sequence: TGTGCCAGCAGTTTGTTTCCCACTGAAGCTTTCTTT. The encoded protein is CASSLFPTEAFF.

This sequence joins TRBV6-1 and TRBJ2-2; 12 bases line up with TRBD1. V shed 6 bases, J shed 5 bases, and the junction held 7 bases outside the gene matches. CDR1 and CDR2 from the germline V gene are MNHNS and SASEGT. The CDR3 covers 16 residues. The CDR3 DNA follows: TGTGCCAGCAGAACCGGGACAGGGGGCGGTACCGGGGAGCTGTTTTTT. As protein: CASRTGTGGGTGELFF.

The chain recombines TRBV10-3 with TRBJ2-1; TRBD2 aligns across 9 bases. Looked up from germline, CDR1 is ENHRY and CDR2 is SYGVKD. This CDR3 has 15 amino acids. V lost 2 bases, J lost 6 bases, and 5 bases stayed unmatched. In nucleotides, the CDR3 is TGTGCCATCAGTGAGGGCGGGAGGGCCCTCAATGAGCAGTTCTTC. Translated, it gives CAISEGGRALNEQFF.

This sequence joins TRBV6-5 and TRBJ1-1; D gene unclear. The CDR3 contains 14 residues. With 3 bases removed from V and 1 base from J, the gap between germline ends came to 9 bases. The germline CDR1 and CDR2 sequences are MNHEY and SVGAGI. The DNA for the CDR3 is TGTGCCAGCAGTTATTCCTGGGGGAACACTGAAGCTTTCTTT. It translates to CASSYSWGNTEAFF.

This sequence joins TRBV7-2 and TRBJ1-5, with a possible D match to TRBD1 (5 bases). V was pared by 6 bases and J by 6 bases, with 12 bases between. The length of the CDR3 is 13 residues. Per germline, CDR1 SGHTA and CDR2 FQGNSA. CDR3 sequence (DNA): TGTGCCAGCAGTAGGGGTCGTCTTCAGCCCCAGCATTTT. Protein sequence: CASSRGRLQPQHF.

The CDR3 DNA reads TGCAGCGTCCTCACAGGGGCCCGCTCTGGGGCCAACGTCCTGACTTTC. Encoded protein: CSVLTGARSGANVLTF. The rearrangement joins TRBV29-1 to TRBJ2-6; TRBD1 matches 7 bases. Trimming took 6 bases from V and 0 from J; bases not matched to a gene: 8. CDR3 length equals 16 residues. Germline V lookup: CDR1 SQVTM, CDR2 ANQGSEA.

This clonotype was observed a few times. V and J are TRBV10-3 and TRBJ2-7; D gene unclear. Germline V gives CDR1 ENHRY, CDR2 SYGVKD. This CDR3 contains 13 residues. Trimming pared 4 bases from V and 2 bases from J, leaving 9 bases between. The CDR3 region is CAISVTITYEQYF. CDR3 in DNA: TGTGCCATCAGTGTGACGATTACCTACGAGCAGTACTTC.

This clonotype was detected many times. The rearrangement links TRBV20-1 to TRBJ2-3; D call uncertain. Germline CDR1 and CDR2: DFQATT and SNEGSKA (reference sequence). V was shortened by 6 bases and J by 4 bases, with 20 bases between the two germline ends. The CDR3 length is 15 residues. This CDR3 reads CSAPVLPHRADTQYF. In nucleotides, the CDR3 is TGCAGTGCCCCGGTGCTCCCCCACCGGGCAGATACGCAGTATTTT.